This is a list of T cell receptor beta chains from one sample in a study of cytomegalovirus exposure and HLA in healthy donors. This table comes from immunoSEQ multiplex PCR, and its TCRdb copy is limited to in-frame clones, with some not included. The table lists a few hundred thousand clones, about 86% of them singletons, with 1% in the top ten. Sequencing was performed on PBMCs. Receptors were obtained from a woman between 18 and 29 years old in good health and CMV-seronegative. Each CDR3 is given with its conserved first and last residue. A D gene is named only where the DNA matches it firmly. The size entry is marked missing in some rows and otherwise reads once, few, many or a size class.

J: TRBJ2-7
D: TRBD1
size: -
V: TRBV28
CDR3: CASSQDRVLAF
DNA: TGTGCCAGCAGCCAGGACAGGGTGCTCGCCTTC

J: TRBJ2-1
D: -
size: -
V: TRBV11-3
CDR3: CASSHPSGSYNEQFF
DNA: TGTGCCAGCAGCCACCCTTCGGGCTCCTACAATGAGCAGTTCTTC

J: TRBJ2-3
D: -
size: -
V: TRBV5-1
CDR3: CASSLVSGTDTQYF
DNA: TGCGCCAGCAGCTTGGTGTCCGGGACAGATACGCAGTATTTT

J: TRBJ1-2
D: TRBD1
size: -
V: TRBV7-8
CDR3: CASSFGTVGGYTF
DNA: TGTGCCAGCAGCTTCGGGACAGTAGGTGGCTACACCTTC

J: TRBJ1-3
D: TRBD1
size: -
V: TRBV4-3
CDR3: CASSQERQGAGNTIYF
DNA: TGCGCCAGCAGCCAAGAAAGGCAGGGGGCTGGAAACACCATATATTTT

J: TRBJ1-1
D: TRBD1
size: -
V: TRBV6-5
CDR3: CASSFPGGVNTEAFF
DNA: TGTGCCAGCAGTTTCCCAGGGGGCGTGAACACTGAAGCTTTCTTT

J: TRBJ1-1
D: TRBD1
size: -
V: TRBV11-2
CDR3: CASSFLTGPTEAFF
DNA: TGTGCCAGCAGCTTCCTGACAGGGCCCACTGAAGCTTTCTTT

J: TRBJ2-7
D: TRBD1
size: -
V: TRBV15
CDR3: CATSRDGTRTGVIYEQYF
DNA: TGTGCCACCAGCAGAGATGGAACTCGGACAGGGGTTATCTACGAGCAGTACTTC

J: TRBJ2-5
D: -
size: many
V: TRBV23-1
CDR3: CARRTGSQETQYF
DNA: TGCGCCAGGAGGACGGGGTCCCAAGAGACCCAGTACTTC

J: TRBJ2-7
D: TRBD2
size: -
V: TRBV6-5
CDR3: CASSYGGRAYEQYF
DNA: TGTGCCAGCAGTTACGGCGGGAGGGCCTACGAGCAGTACTTC

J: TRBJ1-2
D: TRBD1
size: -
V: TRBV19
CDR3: CASSSTGTGLGNYGYTF
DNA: TGTGCCAGTAGTTCAACCGGGACAGGGCTAGGGAACTATGGCTACACCTTC

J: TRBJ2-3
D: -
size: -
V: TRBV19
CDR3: CASSIAPRQASTDTQYF
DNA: TGTGCCAGTAGTATAGCTCCCAGACAGGCAAGCACAGATACGCAGTATTTT

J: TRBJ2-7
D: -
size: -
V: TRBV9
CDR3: CASSPGGFQGYEQYF
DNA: TGTGCCAGCAGCCCGGGGGGCTTTCAAGGCTACGAGCAGTACTTC

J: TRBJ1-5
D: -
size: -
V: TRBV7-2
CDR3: CASSLGTDNQPQHF
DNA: TGTGCCAGCAGCTTAGGGACAGATAATCAGCCCCAGCATTTT

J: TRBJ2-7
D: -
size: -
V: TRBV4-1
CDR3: CASSPSQAAFYEQYF
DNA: TGCGCCAGCAGTCCCTCACAAGCGGCTTTTTACGAGCAGTACTTC

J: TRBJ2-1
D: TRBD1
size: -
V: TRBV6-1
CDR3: CASSEGDRGWYEQFF
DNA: TGTGCCAGCAGTGAAGGGGACAGGGGATGGTATGAGCAGTTCTTC

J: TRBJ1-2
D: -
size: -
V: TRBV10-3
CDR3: CAISDLQESGGYTF
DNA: TGTGCCATCAGTGACCTACAGGAATCCGGTGGCTACACCTTC

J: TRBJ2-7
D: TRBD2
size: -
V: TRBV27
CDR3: CASSLNQRGGVNEQYF
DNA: TGTGCCAGCAGTTTAAACCAGCGGGGGGGCGTCAACGAGCAGTACTTC

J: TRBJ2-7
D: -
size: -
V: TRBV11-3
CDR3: CASSSWAVPPEQYF
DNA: TGTGCCAGCAGCTCGTGGGCCGTCCCGCCCGAGCAGTACTTC

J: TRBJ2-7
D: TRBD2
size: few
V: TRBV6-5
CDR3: CASTGAGQPYEQYF
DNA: TGTGCCAGCACCGGAGCGGGGCAACCCTACGAGCAGTACTTC

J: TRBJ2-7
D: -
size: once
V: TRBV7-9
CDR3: CASSFGGLSYEQYF
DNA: TGTGCCAGCAGCTTCGGGGGATTGTCCTACGAGCAGTACTTC

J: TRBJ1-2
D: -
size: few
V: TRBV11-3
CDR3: CASSSDSNYGYTF
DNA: TGTGCCAGCAGCTCTGACAGTAACTATGGCTACACCTTC

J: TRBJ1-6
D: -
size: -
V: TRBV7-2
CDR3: CASSLLWSSYNSPLHF
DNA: TGTGCCAGCAGCTTATTGTGGAGCTCCTATAATTCACCCCTCCACTTT

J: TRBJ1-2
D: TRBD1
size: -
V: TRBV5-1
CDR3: CASREAGTGGYYGYTF
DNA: TGCGCCAGCAGGGAAGCCGGGACAGGGGGCTACTATGGCTACACCTTC

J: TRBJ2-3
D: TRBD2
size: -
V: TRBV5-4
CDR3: CASSFIAGGRTDTQYF
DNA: TGTGCCAGCAGCTTCATAGCGGGGGGGCGCACAGATACGCAGTATTTT

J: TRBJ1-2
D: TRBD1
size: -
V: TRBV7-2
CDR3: CASSLSLTGSSGYTF
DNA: TGTGCCAGCAGCCTTTCTTTGACAGGGTCCTCAGGCTACACCTTC

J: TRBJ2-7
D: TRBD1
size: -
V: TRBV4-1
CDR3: CASSRQGARYEQYF
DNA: TGCGCCAGCAGTCGACAGGGGGCTAGATACGAGCAGTACTTC

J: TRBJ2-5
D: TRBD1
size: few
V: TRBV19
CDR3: CASSIKAGQGEETQYF
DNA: TGTGCCAGTAGTATCAAGGCGGGACAGGGTGAGGAGACCCAGTACTTC

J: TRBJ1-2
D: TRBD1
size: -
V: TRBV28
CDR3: CASSTQTGGNGYTF
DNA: TGTGCCAGCAGTACCCAGACAGGGGGCAATGGCTACACCTTC

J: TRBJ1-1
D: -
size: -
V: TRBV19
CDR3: CASSIDREAEAFF
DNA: TGTGCCAGTAGTATAGATCGGGAGGCTGAAGCTTTCTTT

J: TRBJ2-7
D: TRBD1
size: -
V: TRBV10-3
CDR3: CAIRDREGDYEQYF
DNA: TGTGCCATCAGGGACAGGGAAGGGGACTACGAGCAGTACTTC

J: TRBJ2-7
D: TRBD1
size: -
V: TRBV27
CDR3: CASSGTGAYEQYF
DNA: TGTGCCAGCAGTGGGACAGGAGCCTACGAGCAGTACTTC

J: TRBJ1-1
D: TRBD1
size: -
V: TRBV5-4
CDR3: CASSHRDRVFDTEAFF
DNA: TGTGCCAGCAGCCACCGGGACAGGGTTTTTGACACTGAAGCTTTCTTT

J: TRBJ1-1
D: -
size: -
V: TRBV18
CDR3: CASSPSNTEAFF
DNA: TGTGCCAGCTCACCGTCAAACACTGAAGCTTTCTTT

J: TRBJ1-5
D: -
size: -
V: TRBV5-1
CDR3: CASSPEGQPQHF
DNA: TGCGCCAGCAGCCCCGAGGGCCAGCCCCAGCATTTT

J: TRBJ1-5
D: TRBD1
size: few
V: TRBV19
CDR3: CASTPDRAKGPQHF
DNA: TGTGCCAGTACCCCGGACAGGGCTAAGGGGCCCCAGCATTTT

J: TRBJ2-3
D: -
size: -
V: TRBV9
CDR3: CASSAFSKDTQYF
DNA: TGTGCCAGCAGCGCGTTTTCTAAAGATACGCAGTATTTT

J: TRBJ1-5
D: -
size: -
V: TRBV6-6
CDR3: CASKGQTTRSNQPQHF
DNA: TGTGCCAGCAAAGGACAGACTACCAGAAGCAATCAGCCCCAGCATTTT

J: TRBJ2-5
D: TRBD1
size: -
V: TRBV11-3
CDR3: CASSPRTGEETQYF
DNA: TGTGCCAGCAGCCCGAGGACAGGGGAAGAGACCCAGTACTTC

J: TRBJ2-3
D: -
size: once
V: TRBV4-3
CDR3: CASSQIRTDTQYF
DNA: TGCGCCAGCAGCCAAATACGGACAGATACGCAGTATTTT

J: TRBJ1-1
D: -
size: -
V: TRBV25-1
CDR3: CASSEFGDGTEAFF
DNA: TGTGCCAGCAGTGAGTTCGGTGATGGCACTGAAGCTTTCTTT

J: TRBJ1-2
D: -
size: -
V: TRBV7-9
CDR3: CASSSGANYGYTF
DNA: TGTGCCAGCAGCTCCGGGGCTAACTATGGCTACACCTTC

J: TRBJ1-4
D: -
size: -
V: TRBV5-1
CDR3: CASTMDPPGEKLFF
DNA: TGCGCCAGCACCATGGATCCTCCCGGGGAAAAACTGTTTTTT

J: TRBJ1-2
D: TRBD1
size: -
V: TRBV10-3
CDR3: CAITGGGGLNYGYTF
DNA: TGTGCCATCACCGGAGGAGGGGGCCTAAACTATGGCTACACCTTC

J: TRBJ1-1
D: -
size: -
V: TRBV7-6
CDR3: CASSLVLSGEAFF
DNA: TGTGCCAGCAGCTTAGTCCTATCGGGTGAAGCTTTCTTT

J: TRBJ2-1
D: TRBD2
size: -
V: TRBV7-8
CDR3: CASRGLAGGNEQFF
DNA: TGTGCCAGCAGGGGGCTAGCGGGAGGCAATGAGCAGTTCTTC

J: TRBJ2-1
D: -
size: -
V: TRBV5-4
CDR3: CASSLDRVVFNEQFF
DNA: TGTGCCAGCAGCTTGGACAGGGTTGTATTCAATGAGCAGTTCTTC

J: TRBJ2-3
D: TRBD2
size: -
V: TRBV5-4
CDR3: CASSLLLAGGTDTQYF
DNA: TGTGCCAGCAGCTTGTTACTAGCGGGAGGGACAGATACGCAGTATTTT

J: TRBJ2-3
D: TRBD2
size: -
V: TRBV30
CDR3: CALGSGGPEGGTDTQYF
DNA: TGTGCCTTAGGGAGCGGGGGGCCCGAGGGGGGCACAGATACGCAGTATTTT

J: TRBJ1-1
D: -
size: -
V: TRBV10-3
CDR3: CAITTGNSEAFF
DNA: TGTGCCATCACCACAGGGAATTCTGAAGCTTTCTTT

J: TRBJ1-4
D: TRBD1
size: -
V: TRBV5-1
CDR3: CASSLDRGEEKLFF
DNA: TGCGCCAGCAGCTTGGACAGGGGAGAAGAAAAACTGTTTTTT

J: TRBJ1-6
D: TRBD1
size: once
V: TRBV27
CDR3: CASSNPGQGPYNSPLHF
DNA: TGTGCCAGCAGTAACCCGGGACAGGGGCCCTATAATTCACCCCTCCACTTT

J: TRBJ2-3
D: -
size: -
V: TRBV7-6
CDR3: CASSLVSGTDTQYF
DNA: TGTGCCAGCAGCTTAGTGTCGGGCACAGATACGCAGTATTTT

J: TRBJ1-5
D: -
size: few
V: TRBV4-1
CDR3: CASSITPGSPWQPQHF
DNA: TGCGCCAGCAGCATCACCCCAGGATCCCCATGGCAGCCCCAGCATTTT

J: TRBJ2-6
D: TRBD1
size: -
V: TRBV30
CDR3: CAWSRLGTGAAGANVLTF
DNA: TGTGCCTGGAGTCGGCTCGGGACAGGGGCGGCTGGGGCCAACGTCCTGACTTTC